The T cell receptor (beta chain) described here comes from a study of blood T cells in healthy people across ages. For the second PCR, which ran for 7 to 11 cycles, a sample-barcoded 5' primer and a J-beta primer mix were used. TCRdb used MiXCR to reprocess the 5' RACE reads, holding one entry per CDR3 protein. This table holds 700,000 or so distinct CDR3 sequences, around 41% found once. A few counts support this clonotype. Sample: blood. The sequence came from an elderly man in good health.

CDR3 residues: CASSLVWGAQETQYF. CDR3 nucleotides: TGTGCCAGCAGCTTAGTTTGGGGGGCCCAAGAGACCCAGTACTTC. This chain connects TRBV7-2 to TRBJ2-5; D is possibly TRBD1 or TRBD2 (6 bases each). The CDR3 totals 15 residues. Trimming cost V 1 base and J 1 base, with 10 bases left between them. Germline CDR1 SGHTA, CDR2 FQGNSA.